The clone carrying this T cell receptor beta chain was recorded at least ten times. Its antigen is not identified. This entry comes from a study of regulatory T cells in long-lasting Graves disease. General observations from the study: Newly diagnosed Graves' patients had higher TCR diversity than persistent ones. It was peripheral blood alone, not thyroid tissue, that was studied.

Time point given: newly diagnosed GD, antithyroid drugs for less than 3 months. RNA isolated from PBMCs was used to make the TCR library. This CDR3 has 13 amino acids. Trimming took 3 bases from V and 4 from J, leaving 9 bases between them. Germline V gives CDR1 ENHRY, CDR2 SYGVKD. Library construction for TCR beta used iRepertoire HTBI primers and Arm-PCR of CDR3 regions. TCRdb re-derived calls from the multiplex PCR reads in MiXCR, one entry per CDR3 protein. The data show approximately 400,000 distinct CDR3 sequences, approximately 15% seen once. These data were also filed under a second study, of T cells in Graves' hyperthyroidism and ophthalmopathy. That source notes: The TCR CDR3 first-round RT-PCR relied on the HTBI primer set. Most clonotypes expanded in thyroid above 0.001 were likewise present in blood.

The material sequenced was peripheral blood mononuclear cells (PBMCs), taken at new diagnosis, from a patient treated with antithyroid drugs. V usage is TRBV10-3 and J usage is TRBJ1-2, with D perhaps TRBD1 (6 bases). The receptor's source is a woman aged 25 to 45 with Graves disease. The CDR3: CAISERGSYGYTF. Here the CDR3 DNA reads TGTGCCATCAGTGAAAGGGGGTCCTATGGCTACACCTTC.